This is a list of T cell receptor beta chains from one sample in a study of T cells after yellow fever vaccination. TCRdb re-called the 5' RACE reads through MiXCR, storing one row per CDR3 protein. The sample has a few hundred thousand distinct CDR3 sequences; more than 3% are singletons. This material consisted of CD4+ T cells sorted from PBMCs, taken 10 days after the yellow fever booster vaccination. The receptors come from a man aged 18-30 years who received the YFV17D yellow fever vaccine. The CDR3 runs from the conserved cysteine through the conserved F or W. The D gene is left open where the match is weak. Clone size, where shown, is once, few, many, or a class for clones that have expanded.

abundance: many
v_gene: TRBV5-1
d_gene: -
j_gene: TRBJ1-2
CDR3aa: CASSLARVDYGYTF
CDR3nt: TGCGCCAGCAGCTTGGCCAGGGTCGACTATGGCTACACCTTC

abundance: -
v_gene: TRBV7-2
d_gene: -
j_gene: TRBJ1-5
CDR3aa: CASSPPPASNQPQHF
CDR3nt: TGTGCCAGCAGCCCCCCCCCCGCCTCAAATCAGCCCCAGCATTTT

abundance: many
v_gene: TRBV6-2/TRBV6-3
d_gene: TRBD1
j_gene: TRBJ1-6
CDR3aa: CASSVSGTDNSPLHF
CDR3nt: TGTGCCAGCAGCGTATCCGGGACAGACAATTCACCCCTCCACTTT

abundance: few
v_gene: TRBV7-2
d_gene: -
j_gene: TRBJ1-6
CDR3aa: CASSRANRNSPLHF
CDR3nt: TGTGCCAGCAGCCGCGCAAACAGGAATTCACCCCTCCACTTT

abundance: few
v_gene: TRBV5-1
d_gene: -
j_gene: TRBJ2-2
CDR3aa: CASSLSTTTGELFF
CDR3nt: TGCGCCAGCAGCTTGTCGACTACCACCGGGGAGCTGTTTTTT

abundance: -
v_gene: TRBV19
d_gene: -
j_gene: TRBJ1-5
CDR3aa: CASSVTGDPRNQPQHF
CDR3nt: TGTGCCAGTAGTGTAACAGGAGACCCTAGGAATCAGCCCCAGCATTTT

abundance: -
v_gene: TRBV20-1
d_gene: -
j_gene: TRBJ1-2
CDR3aa: CSARDPRERGYTF
CDR3nt: TGCAGTGCTAGAGATCCCAGGGAGCGGGGCTACACCTTC

abundance: many
v_gene: TRBV7-2
d_gene: -
j_gene: TRBJ2-7
CDR3aa: CASTSLVESYEQYF
CDR3nt: TGTGCCAGCACCAGCCTAGTGGAAAGTTACGAGCAGTACTTC

abundance: medium-sized
v_gene: TRBV4-1
d_gene: TRBD1
j_gene: TRBJ1-1
CDR3aa: CASSQPTGEDEAFF
CDR3nt: TGCGCCAGCAGCCAACCGACAGGGGAGGATGAAGCTTTCTTT

abundance: few
v_gene: TRBV12-3/TRBV12-4
d_gene: -
j_gene: TRBJ2-6
CDR3aa: CASSDSSGANVLTF
CDR3nt: TGTGCCAGCAGTGACAGCTCTGGGGCCAACGTCCTGACTTTC

abundance: many
v_gene: TRBV10-3
d_gene: TRBD2
j_gene: TRBJ2-1
CDR3aa: CAISVGGSYYNEQFF
CDR3nt: TGTGCCATCAGTGTCGGGGGGTCCTACTACAATGAGCAGTTCTTC

abundance: many
v_gene: TRBV20-1
d_gene: TRBD1
j_gene: TRBJ2-3
CDR3aa: CSAEKGQGLVTQYF
CDR3nt: TGCAGTGCCGAAAAGGGACAGGGCCTCGTTACGCAGTATTTT

abundance: few
v_gene: TRBV20-1
d_gene: -
j_gene: TRBJ2-5
CDR3aa: CSARYPGSKQQETQYF
CDR3nt: TGCAGTGCTCGCTACCCTGGGTCGAAGCAGCAAGAGACCCAGTACTTC

abundance: -
v_gene: TRBV4-3
d_gene: TRBD1
j_gene: TRBJ1-6
CDR3aa: CASSHDLPGTGVDGRNSPLHF
CDR3nt: TGCGCCAGCAGCCATGATTTGCCCGGGACAGGTGTTGATGGGAGGAATTCACCCCTCCACTTT

abundance: many
v_gene: TRBV6-1
d_gene: TRBD1
j_gene: TRBJ2-2
CDR3aa: CASSRQGRSGELFF
CDR3nt: TGTGCCAGCAGTCGACAGGGACGATCCGGGGAGCTGTTTTTT

abundance: many
v_gene: TRBV9
d_gene: -
j_gene: TRBJ1-1
CDR3aa: CASSGGAGLMNTEAFF
CDR3nt: TGTGCCAGCAGCGGTGGGGCAGGCCTCATGAACACTGAAGCTTTCTTT

abundance: many
v_gene: TRBV7-2
d_gene: -
j_gene: TRBJ2-7
CDR3aa: CASSLVGDVSYEQYF
CDR3nt: TGTGCCAGCAGCTTAGTCGGGGATGTGAGCTACGAGCAGTACTTC

abundance: few
v_gene: TRBV5-1
d_gene: TRBD1
j_gene: TRBJ2-5
CDR3aa: CASSLRQGSSEETQYF
CDR3nt: TGCGCCAGCAGCCTCAGACAGGGGAGCAGTGAAGAGACCCAGTACTTC

abundance: many
v_gene: TRBV7-9
d_gene: -
j_gene: TRBJ2-4
CDR3aa: CASSSRDGRNIQYF
CDR3nt: TGTGCCAGCAGCTCTCGGGACGGCAGAAACATTCAGTACTTC

abundance: many
v_gene: TRBV6-6
d_gene: TRBD2
j_gene: TRBJ2-5
CDR3aa: CASVAGGKETQYF
CDR3nt: TGTGCCAGCGTAGCGGGGGGAAAAGAGACCCAGTACTTC

abundance: many
v_gene: TRBV12-3/TRBV12-4
d_gene: TRBD1
j_gene: TRBJ1-1
CDR3aa: CASTIRDRRTTEAFF
CDR3nt: TGTGCCAGCACTATCCGGGACAGACGCACCACTGAAGCTTTCTTT

abundance: few
v_gene: TRBV7-9
d_gene: TRBD1
j_gene: TRBJ1-6
CDR3aa: CASSSREDRGPSPLHF
CDR3nt: TGTGCCAGCAGCTCGCGCGAAGACAGGGGTCCGTCACCCCTCCACTTT

abundance: -
v_gene: TRBV23-1
d_gene: -
j_gene: TRBJ2-5
CDR3aa: CASPPGLQETQYF
CDR3nt: TGCGCCAGCCCCCCGGGACTCCAAGAGACCCAGTACTTC

abundance: -
v_gene: TRBV12-3/TRBV12-4
d_gene: -
j_gene: TRBJ1-5
CDR3aa: CASSRSLGEQPQHF
CDR3nt: TGTGCCAGCAGTAGGTCGTTAGGAGAGCAGCCCCAGCATTTT

abundance: few
v_gene: TRBV6-5
d_gene: TRBD1
j_gene: TRBJ1-5
CDR3aa: CASSSPGQKNQPQHF
CDR3nt: TGTGCCAGCAGTTCCCCGGGACAGAAGAATCAGCCCCAGCATTTT

abundance: many
v_gene: TRBV21-1
d_gene: -
j_gene: TRBJ1-2
CDR3aa: CATSYGYTF
CDR3nt: TGTGCCACAAGCTATGGCTACACCTTC

abundance: many
v_gene: TRBV4-1
d_gene: -
j_gene: TRBJ1-4
CDR3aa: CASSQDRGTDATNEKLFF
CDR3nt: TGCGCCAGCAGCCAAGATCGGGGCACCGATGCAACTAATGAAAAACTGTTTTTT

abundance: -
v_gene: TRBV6-2/TRBV6-3
d_gene: -
j_gene: TRBJ1-2
CDR3aa: CASRGRVFGYTF
CDR3nt: TGTGCCAGCAGGGGACGGGTTTTCGGCTACACCTTC

abundance: many
v_gene: TRBV4-3
d_gene: -
j_gene: TRBJ2-1
CDR3aa: CASSQGSGPWDEQFF
CDR3nt: TGCGCCAGCAGCCAAGGGAGCGGCCCCTGGGATGAGCAGTTCTTC

abundance: -
v_gene: TRBV10-2
d_gene: -
j_gene: TRBJ2-1
CDR3aa: CASSESVVRDEQFF
CDR3nt: TGCGCCAGCAGTGAGTCGGTGGTGCGGGATGAGCAGTTCTTC

abundance: many
v_gene: TRBV12-3/TRBV12-4
d_gene: TRBD2
j_gene: TRBJ2-1
CDR3aa: CASLRGGLDEQFF
CDR3nt: TGTGCCAGCCTACGGGGGGGCTTGGATGAGCAGTTCTTC

abundance: many
v_gene: TRBV24-1
d_gene: -
j_gene: TRBJ2-1
CDR3aa: CATSDAAALSYNEQFF
CDR3nt: TGTGCCACCAGTGACGCCGCCGCACTCTCCTACAATGAGCAGTTCTTC

abundance: many
v_gene: TRBV20-1
d_gene: -
j_gene: TRBJ2-2
CDR3aa: CARPDKNTGELFF
CDR3nt: TGCGCGCGCCCGGACAAAAACACCGGGGAGCTGTTTTTT

abundance: many
v_gene: TRBV11-2
d_gene: -
j_gene: TRBJ1-6
CDR3aa: CASSLGPSGGSPLHF
CDR3nt: TGTGCCAGCAGCTTAGGACCGTCGGGCGGCTCACCCCTCCACTTT

abundance: many
v_gene: TRBV20-1
d_gene: -
j_gene: TRBJ2-2
CDR3aa: CSARAPTFSGELFF
CDR3nt: TGCAGTGCTAGAGCCCCGACATTTTCCGGGGAGCTGTTTTTT

abundance: many
v_gene: TRBV29-1
d_gene: TRBD1
j_gene: TRBJ1-5
CDR3aa: CSVAGQENQPQHF
CDR3nt: TGCAGCGTTGCCGGACAGGAAAATCAGCCCCAGCATTTT

abundance: many
v_gene: TRBV7-8
d_gene: -
j_gene: TRBJ2-7
CDR3aa: CASSLIMGGRGSYEQYF
CDR3nt: TGTGCCAGCAGCTTAATCATGGGAGGCCGAGGTTCCTACGAGCAGTACTTC